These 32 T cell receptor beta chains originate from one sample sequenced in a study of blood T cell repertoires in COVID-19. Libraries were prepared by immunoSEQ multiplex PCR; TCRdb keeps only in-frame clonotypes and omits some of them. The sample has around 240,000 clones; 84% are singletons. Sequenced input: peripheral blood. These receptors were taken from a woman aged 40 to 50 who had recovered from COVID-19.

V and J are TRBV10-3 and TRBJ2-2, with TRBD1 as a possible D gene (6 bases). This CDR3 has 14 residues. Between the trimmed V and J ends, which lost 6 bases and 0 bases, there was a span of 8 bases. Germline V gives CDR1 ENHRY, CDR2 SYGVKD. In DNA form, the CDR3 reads TGTGCCATCAGCAGGGACACGAACACCGGGGAGCTGTTTTTT. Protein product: CAISRDTNTGELFF.

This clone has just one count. This CDR3 reads CASSYLTGEQDYGYTF. The CDR3, as DNA: TGTGCCAGCAGTTACCTTACAGGGGAGCAGGACTATGGCTACACCTTC. The rearrangement joins TRBV6-2 or TRBV6-3 to TRBJ1-2; TRBD1 matches 7 bases. J lost 3 bases, V lost 2 bases, and 9 bases had no gene match. Looked up from germline, CDR1 is MNHEY and CDR2 is SVGEGT. The CDR3 has 16 amino acids.

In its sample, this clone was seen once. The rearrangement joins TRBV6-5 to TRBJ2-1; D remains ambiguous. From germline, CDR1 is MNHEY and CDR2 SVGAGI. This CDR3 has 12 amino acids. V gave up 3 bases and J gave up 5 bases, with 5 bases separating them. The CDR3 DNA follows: TGTGCCAGCAGTTATTATAACAATGAGCAGTTCTTC. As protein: CASSYYNNEQFF.

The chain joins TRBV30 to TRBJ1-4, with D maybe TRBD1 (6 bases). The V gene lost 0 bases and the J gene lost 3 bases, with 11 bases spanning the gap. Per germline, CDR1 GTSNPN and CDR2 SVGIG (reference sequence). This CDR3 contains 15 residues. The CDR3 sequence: CAWSVGTGSNEKLFF. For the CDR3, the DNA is TGTGCCTGGAGTGTAGGAACAGGGTCTAATGAAAAACTGTTTTTT.

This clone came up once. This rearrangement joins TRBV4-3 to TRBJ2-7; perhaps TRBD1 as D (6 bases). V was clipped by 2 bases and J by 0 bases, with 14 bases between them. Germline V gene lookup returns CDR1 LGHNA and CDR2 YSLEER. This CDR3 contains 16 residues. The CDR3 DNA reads TGCGCCAGCAGCCAAACCGACCGGGACAACTCCTACGAGCAGTACTTC. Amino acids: CASSQTDRDNSYEQYF.

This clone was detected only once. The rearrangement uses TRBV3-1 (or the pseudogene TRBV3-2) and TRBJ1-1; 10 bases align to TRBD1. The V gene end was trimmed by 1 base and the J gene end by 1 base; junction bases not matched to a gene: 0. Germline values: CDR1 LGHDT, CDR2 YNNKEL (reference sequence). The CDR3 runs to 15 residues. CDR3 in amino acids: CASSQGQGANTEAFF. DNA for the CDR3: TGTGCCAGCAGCCAAGGACAGGGGGCGAACACTGAAGCTTTCTTT.

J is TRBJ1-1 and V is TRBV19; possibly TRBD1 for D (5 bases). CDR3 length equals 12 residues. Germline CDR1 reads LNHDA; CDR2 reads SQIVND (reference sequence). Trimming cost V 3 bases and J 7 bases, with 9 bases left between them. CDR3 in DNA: TGTGCCAGTAGTATCCGGGGGTTTGAAGCTTTCTTT. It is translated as CASSIRGFEAFF.

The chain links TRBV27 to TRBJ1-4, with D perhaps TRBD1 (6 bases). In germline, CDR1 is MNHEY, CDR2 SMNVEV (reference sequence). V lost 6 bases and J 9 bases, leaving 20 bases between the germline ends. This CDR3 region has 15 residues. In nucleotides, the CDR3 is TGTGCCAGCAGCAAACCGGGACAAAGCATTCAAAAACTGTTTTTT. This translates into CASSKPGQSIQKLFF. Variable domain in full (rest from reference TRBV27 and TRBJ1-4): EAQVTQNPRYLITVTGKKLTVTCSQNMNHEYMSWYRQDPGLGLRQIYYSMNVEVTDKGDVPEGYKVSRKEKRNFPLILESPSPNQTSLYFCASSKPGQSIQKLFFGSGTQLSVL.

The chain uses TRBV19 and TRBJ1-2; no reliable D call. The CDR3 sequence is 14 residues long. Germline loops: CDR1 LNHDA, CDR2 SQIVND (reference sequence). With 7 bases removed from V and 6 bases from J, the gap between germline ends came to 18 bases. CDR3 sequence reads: CASKPWEVADGYTF. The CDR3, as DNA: TGTGCCAGTAAGCCGTGGGAGGTCGCGGATGGCTACACCTTC.

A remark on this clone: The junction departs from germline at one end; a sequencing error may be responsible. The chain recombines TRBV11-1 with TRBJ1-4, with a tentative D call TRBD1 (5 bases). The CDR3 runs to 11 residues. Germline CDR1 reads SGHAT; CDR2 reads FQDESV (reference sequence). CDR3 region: CASGGVEELFF. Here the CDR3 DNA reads TGTGCCTCGGGAGGGGTTGAAGAACTGTTTTTT.

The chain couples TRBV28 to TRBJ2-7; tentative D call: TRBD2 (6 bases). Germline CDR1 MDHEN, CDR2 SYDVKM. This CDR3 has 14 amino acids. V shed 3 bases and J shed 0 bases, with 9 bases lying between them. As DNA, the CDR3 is TGTGCCAGCAGTTTGTTTAGCGGCTCCTACGAGCAGTACTTC. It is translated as CASSLFSGSYEQYF.

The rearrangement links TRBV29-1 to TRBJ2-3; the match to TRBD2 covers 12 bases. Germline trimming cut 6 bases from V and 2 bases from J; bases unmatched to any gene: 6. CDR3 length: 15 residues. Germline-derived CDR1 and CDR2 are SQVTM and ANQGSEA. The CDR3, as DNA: TGCAGCGTCGTAAGACTAGCGGGGGCCACAGATACGCAGTATTTT. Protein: CSVVRLAGATDTQYF.

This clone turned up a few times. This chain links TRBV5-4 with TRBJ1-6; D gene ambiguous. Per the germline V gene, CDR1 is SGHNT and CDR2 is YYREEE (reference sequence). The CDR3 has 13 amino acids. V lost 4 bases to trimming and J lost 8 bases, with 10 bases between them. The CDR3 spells CASSVQEDSPLHF. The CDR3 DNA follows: TGTGCCAGCAGCGTTCAGGAAGATTCACCCCTCCACTTT.

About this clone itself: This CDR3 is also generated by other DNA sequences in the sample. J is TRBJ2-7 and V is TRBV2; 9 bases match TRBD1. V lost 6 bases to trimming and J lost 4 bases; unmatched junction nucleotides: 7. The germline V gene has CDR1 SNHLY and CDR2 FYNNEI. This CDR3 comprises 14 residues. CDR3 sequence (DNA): TGTGCCAGCAGGTCCGGGACAGGGTCGTACGAGCAGTACTTC. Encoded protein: CASRSGTGSYEQYF.

The CDR3 here is CASSPQTGRLETQYF. For the CDR3, the DNA is TGTGCCAGCAGTCCTCAGACAGGGAGGCTTGAGACCCAGTACTTC. The rearrangement uses TRBV7-9 and TRBJ2-5, with D perhaps matching TRBD1 (7 bases). The CDR3 spans 15 residues. V was cut by 6 bases and J by 5 bases, with 19 bases left in between. Germline CDR1 is SEHNR and CDR2 is FQNEAQ (reference sequence).

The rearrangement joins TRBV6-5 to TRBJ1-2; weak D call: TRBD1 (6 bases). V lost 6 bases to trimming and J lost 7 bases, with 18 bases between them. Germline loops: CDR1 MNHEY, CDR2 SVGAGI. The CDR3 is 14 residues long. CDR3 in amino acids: CASRGTGRVLGYTF. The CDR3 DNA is TGTGCCAGCAGGGGCACAGGGCGTGTACTTGGCTACACCTTC.

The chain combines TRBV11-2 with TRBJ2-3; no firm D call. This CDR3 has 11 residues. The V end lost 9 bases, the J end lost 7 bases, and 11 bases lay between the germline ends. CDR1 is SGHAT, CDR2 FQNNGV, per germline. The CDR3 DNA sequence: TGTGCCAGTCAAAAACAGTATACGCAGTATTTT. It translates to CASQKQYTQYF.

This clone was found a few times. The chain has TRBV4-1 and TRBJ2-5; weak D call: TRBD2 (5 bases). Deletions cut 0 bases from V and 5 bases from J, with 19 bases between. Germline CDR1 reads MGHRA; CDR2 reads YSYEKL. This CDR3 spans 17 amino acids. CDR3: CASSQDMGSRPGETQYF. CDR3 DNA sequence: TGCGCCAGCAGCCAAGATATGGGTAGTAGGCCGGGGGAGACCCAGTACTTC.

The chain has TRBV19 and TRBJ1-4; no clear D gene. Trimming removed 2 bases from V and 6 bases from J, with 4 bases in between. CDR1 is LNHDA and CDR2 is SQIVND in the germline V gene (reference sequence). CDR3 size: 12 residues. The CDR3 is CASSIRDEKLFF. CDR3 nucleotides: TGTGCCAGTAGTATACGGGATGAAAAACTGTTTTTT. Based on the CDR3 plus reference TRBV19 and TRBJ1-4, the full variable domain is DGGITQSPKYLFRKEGQNVTLSCEQNLNHDAMYWYRQDPGQGLRLIYYSQIVNDFQKGDIAEGYSVSREKKESFPLTVTSAQKNPTAFYLCASSIRDEKLFFGSGTQLSVL.

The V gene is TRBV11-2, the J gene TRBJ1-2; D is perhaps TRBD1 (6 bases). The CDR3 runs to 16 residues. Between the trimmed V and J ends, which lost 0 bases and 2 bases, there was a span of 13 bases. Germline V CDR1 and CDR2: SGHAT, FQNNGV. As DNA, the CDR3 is TGTGCCAGCAGCTTAGATTGGGGGCCTTTGAACTATGGCTACACCTTC. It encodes CASSLDWGPLNYGYTF. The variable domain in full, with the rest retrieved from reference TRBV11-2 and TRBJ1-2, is EAGVAQSPRYKIIEKRQSVAFWCNPISGHATLYWYQQILGQGPKLLIQFQNNGVVDDSQLPKDRFSAERLKGVDSTLKIQPAKLEDSAVYLCASSLDWGPLNYGYTFGSGTRLTVV.

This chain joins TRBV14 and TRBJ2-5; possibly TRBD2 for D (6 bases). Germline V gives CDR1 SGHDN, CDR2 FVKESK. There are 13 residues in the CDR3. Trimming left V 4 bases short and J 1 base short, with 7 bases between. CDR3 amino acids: CASSRGLQETQYF. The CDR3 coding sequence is TGTGCCAGCAGCCGGGGACTCCAAGAGACCCAGTACTTC.

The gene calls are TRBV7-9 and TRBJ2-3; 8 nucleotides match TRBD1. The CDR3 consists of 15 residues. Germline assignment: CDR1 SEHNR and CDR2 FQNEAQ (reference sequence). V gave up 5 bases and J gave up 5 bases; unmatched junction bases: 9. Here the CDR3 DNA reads TGTGCCAGCAGCCTTAGACAGGGGACGGGAGATACGCAGTATTTT. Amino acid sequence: CASSLRQGTGDTQYF. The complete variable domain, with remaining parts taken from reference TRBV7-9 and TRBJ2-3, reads DTGVSQNPRHKITKRGQNVTFRCDPISEHNRLYWYRQTLGQGPEFLTYFQNEAQLEKSRLLSDRFSAERPKGSFSTLEIQRTEQGDSAMYLCASSLRQGTGDTQYFGPGTRLTVL.

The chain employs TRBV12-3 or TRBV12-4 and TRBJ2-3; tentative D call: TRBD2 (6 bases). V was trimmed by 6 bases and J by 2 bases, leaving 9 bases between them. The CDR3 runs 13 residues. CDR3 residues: CASRGLHTDTQYF. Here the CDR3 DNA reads TGTGCCAGCAGGGGACTTCACACAGATACGCAGTATTTT.

The CDR3 DNA reads as TGCGCCAGCAGCCAGTCCGGGACAGGGAACCAAGAGACCCAGTACTTC. As protein: CASSQSGTGNQETQYF. The chain employs TRBV4-3 and TRBJ2-5, with 9 positions matching TRBD1. CDR3 length: 16 amino acids. Looked up from germline, CDR1 is LGHNA and CDR2 is YSLEER. Unmatched junction bases numbered 5, after V lost 3 bases and J lost 0 bases.

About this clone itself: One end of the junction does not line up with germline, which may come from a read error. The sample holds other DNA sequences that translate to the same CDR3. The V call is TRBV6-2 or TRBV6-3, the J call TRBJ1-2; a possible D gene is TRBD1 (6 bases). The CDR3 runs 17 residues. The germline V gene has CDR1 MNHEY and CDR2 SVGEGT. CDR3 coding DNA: TGTGCCAGTAGTTACTCAAGGCAGGGGAGCGCTAACTATGGCTACACCTTC. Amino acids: CASSYSRQGSANYGYTF.

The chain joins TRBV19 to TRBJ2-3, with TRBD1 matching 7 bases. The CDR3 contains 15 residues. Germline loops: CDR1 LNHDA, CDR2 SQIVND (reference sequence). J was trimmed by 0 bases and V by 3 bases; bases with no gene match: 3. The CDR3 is CASSIDRASTDTQYF. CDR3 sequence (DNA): TGTGCCAGTAGTATTGACAGGGCTAGCACAGATACGCAGTATTTT.

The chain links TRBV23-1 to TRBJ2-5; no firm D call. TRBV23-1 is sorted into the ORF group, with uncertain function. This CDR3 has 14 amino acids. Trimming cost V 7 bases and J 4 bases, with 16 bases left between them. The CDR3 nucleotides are TGCGCCAGCAAGACCCTCGGGTGCGCAGAGACCCAGTACTTC. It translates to CASKTLGCAETQYF.

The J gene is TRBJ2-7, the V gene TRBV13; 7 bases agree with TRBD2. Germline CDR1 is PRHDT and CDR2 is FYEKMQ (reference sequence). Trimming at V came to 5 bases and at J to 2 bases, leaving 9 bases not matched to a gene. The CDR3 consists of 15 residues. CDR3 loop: CASSPPREGPYEQYF. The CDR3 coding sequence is TGTGCCAGCAGCCCCCCTAGGGAGGGCCCCTACGAGCAGTACTTC.

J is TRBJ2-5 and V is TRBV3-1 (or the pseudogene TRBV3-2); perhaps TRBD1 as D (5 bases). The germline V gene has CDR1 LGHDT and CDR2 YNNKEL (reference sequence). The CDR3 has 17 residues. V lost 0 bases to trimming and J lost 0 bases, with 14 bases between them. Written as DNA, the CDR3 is TGTGCCAGCAGCCAAGATTTAAGGACAAAGTACCAAGAGACCCAGTACTTC. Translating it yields CASSQDLRTKYQETQYF.

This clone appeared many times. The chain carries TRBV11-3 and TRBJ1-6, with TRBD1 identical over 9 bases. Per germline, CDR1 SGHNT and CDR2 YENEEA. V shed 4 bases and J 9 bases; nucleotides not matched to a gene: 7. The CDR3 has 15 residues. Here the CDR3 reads CASSSGQGKGSPLHF. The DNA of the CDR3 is TGTGCCAGCAGCTCTGGACAGGGGAAGGGTTCACCCCTCCACTTT.

CDR3: CASTGSPSYEQYF. The CDR3 DNA reads as TGTGCCTCAACAGGGTCCCCCTCCTACGAGCAGTACTTC. This chain joins TRBV28 and TRBJ2-7; D is possibly TRBD1 (6 bases). Between the trimmed V and J ends, which lost 11 bases and 0 bases, there was a span of 14 bases. The CDR3 sequence is 13 residues long. The germline gives CDR1 MDHEN, CDR2 SYDVKM.

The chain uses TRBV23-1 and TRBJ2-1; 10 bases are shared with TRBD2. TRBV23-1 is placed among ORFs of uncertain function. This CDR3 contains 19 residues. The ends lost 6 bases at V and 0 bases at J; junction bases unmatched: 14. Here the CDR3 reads CASRRLAGDTKNSYNEQFF. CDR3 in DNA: TGCGCCAGCAGGAGACTAGCGGGTGACACCAAGAACTCCTACAATGAGCAGTTCTTC.